This T cell receptor beta chain comes out of a study of CD8+CD57+ T cells in acquired aplastic anemia. The study profiled TCR beta VDJ and CDR3 using genomic DNA as template. TCRdb itself ran the reads through MiXCR, one entry per CDR3 protein. Found here are around 180,000 distinct CDR3 sequences, just under 65% of them singletons; the top ten hold about 41%. Sequencing was carried out using sorted CD4+, CD8+, or CD8+CD57+ T cells (not recorded which) from PBMCs. The sequence came from a human donor in good health.

Here the CDR3 reads CASSTIAGGRTDTQYF. The CDR3 coding sequence is TGTGCCAGCAGCACGATAGCGGGAGGGCGTACAGATACGCAGTATTTT. The genes are TRBV7-2 and TRBJ2-3; 11 bases are shared with TRBD2. The CDR3 covers 16 residues. J lost 3 bases, V lost 5 bases, and 7 bases had no gene match. CDR1 and CDR2 (germline): SGHTA, FQGNSA. The whole variable domain, filled in from reference TRBV7-2 and TRBJ2-3, reads GAGVSQSPSNKVTEKGKDVELRCDPISGHTALYWYRQSLGQGLEFLIYFQGNSAPDKSGLPSDRFSAERTGGSVSTLTIQRTQQEDSAVYLCASSTIAGGRTDTQYFGPGTRLTVL.